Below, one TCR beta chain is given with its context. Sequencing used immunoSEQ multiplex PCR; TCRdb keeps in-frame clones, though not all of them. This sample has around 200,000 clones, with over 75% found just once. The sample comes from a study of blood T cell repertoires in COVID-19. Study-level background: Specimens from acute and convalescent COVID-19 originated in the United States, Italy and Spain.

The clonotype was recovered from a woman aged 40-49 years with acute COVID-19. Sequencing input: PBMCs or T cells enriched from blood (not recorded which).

Here the CDR3 DNA reads TGCAGCGTTGAAGAACTGCCCGGGGAGCTGTTTTTT. Protein product: CSVEELPGELFF. The rearrangement joins TRBV29-1 to TRBJ2-2; D not resolved. From germline, CDR1 is SQVTM and CDR2 ANQGSEA. This CDR3 contains 12 residues. V lost 0 bases and J lost 6, with 5 bases in between.